The 10 T cell receptor beta chains given below trace back to one sample, sequenced in a study of neurological immune-mediated disorders (dated by TCRdb to about 2019). To prepare the library, 5' RACE was applied. These reads were obtained on an Illumina HiSeq 2500. TCRdb reprocessed the public reads (quality trimming at Q25 with fastp, clone calling with MiXCR) and kept in-frame beta chains. Each CDR3 protein appears once, grouped with its most common genes and DNA. The sample includes 35,000 or so distinct CDR3 sequences, with approximately 14% observed a single time. The ten biggest clones cover roughly a quarter of the sample. The specimen sequenced was PBMCs. Source of these receptors: a woman aged 45 to 65 with HTLV-1-associated myelopathy (HAM/TSP).

This clonotype was seen many times. V gene TRBV4-3 combines with J gene TRBJ2-2; 7 bases align to TRBD2. The junction had 7 bases not matched to a gene; V was cut back by 0 bases and J by 6 bases. Germline lookup yields CDR1 LGHNA and CDR2 YSLEER. The CDR3 consists of 16 residues. This chain's CDR3 is CASSQDGPSGAGELFF. The CDR3 DNA reads as TGCGCCAGCAGCCAAGACGGGCCCAGCGGGGCCGGGGAGCTGTTTTTT.

This clonotype appeared many times. The V gene is TRBV20-1, the J gene TRBJ1-5, with D possibly being TRBD1 (6 bases). The CDR3 has 15 amino acids. Germline loops: CDR1 DFQATT, CDR2 SNEGSKA (reference sequence). Trimming removed 5 bases at V and 9 bases at J, with 23 bases between. The CDR3 coding sequence is TGCAGTGCTTTCAGCACACAGGGTCTTCCTTCGCCCCAGCATTTT. This codes for CSAFSTQGLPSPQHF.

This clonotype was seen at least ten times. This chain uses TRBV20-1 with TRBJ2-1; D might be TRBD1 (6 bases). Germline V gives CDR1 DFQATT, CDR2 SNEGSKA (reference sequence). This CDR3 is 13 amino acids long. V was pared by 8 bases and J by 4 bases, with 15 bases between. The CDR3 DNA follows: TGCAGTACGAAGTACAGGGCGTACAATGAGCAGTTCTTC. Translated: CSTKYRAYNEQFF.

This clonotype was recorded at least ten times. This chain connects TRBV3-1 to TRBJ1-3; D uncertain. This CDR3 has 16 residues. V gave up 2 bases and J gave up 0 bases, with 11 bases separating them. The germline V gene encodes CDR1 LGHDT and CDR2 YNNKEL (reference sequence). Written as DNA, the CDR3 is TGTGCCAGCAGCCAACCTCCCCTGAGCTCTGGAAACACCATATATTTT. It yields the protein CASSQPPLSSGNTIYF.

This clonotype was detected ten times or more. The CDR3 here is CASRTITDPLAYGYTF. CDR3 DNA: TGTGCCAGCAGAACTATTACAGACCCCTTGGCCTATGGCTACACCTTC. This chain links TRBV28 with TRBJ1-2; D is unclear. The length of the CDR3 is 16 residues. Germline CDR1 MDHEN, CDR2 SYDVKM. Trimming removed 6 bases from V and 4 bases from J, with 21 bases in between.

This clonotype was recorded many times. The chain's CDR3 is CASSYNGWLNTEAFF. CDR3 DNA sequence: TGTGCCAGCAGTTACAATGGTTGGTTGAACACTGAAGCTTTCTTT. The genes are TRBV6-2 or TRBV6-3 and TRBJ1-1; no firm D call. CDR3 length: 15 residues. Trimming pared 2 bases from V and 0 bases from J, leaving 10 bases between. The V gene's germline CDR1 is MNHEY and CDR2 SVGEGT.

This clonotype was seen many times. The CDR3 loop reads CASSLGQGNAGELFF. CDR3 nucleotides: TGTGCCAGCAGCTTAGGCCAGGGTAACGCCGGGGAGCTGTTTTTT. V gene TRBV7-2 combines with J gene TRBJ2-2; tentatively, D is TRBD1 (5 bases). The CDR3 is made up of 15 amino acids. Trimming left V 1 base short and J 6 bases short, with 12 bases between. CDR1 and CDR2 (germline): SGHTA, FQGNSA.

The gene calls are TRBV5-1 and TRBJ2-2; D gene ambiguous. The CDR3 is made up of 13 amino acids. Germline CDR1 and CDR2: SGHRS and YFSETQ. V was cut by 4 bases and J by 11 bases, with 15 bases left in between. The CDR3 bases are TGCGCCAGCAGCCAAGGAAGGACCAGTGAGCTGTTTTTT. Translation gives CASSQGRTSELFF.

The genes are TRBV7-8 and TRBJ2-5; D perhaps matches TRBD2 (5 bases). Germline V CDR1 and CDR2: SGHVS, FQNEAQ. V was shortened by 3 bases and J by 5 bases, with 10 bases between the two germline ends. There are 13 residues in the CDR3. CDR3: CASSLEVWETQYF. As DNA, the CDR3 is TGTGCCAGCAGCTTGGAGGTCTGGGAGACCCAGTACTTC.

This clonotype was picked up many times. V and J are TRBV5-1 and TRBJ2-2; tentative D call: TRBD1 (5 bases). Germline V gene data show CDR1 as SGHRS and CDR2 as YFSETQ. This CDR3 has 14 residues. The V end lost 6 bases, the J end lost 2 bases, and 11 bases lay between the germline ends. This CDR3 reads CASKYQGNTGELFF. The CDR3 nucleotides are TGCGCCAGCAAGTACCAGGGTAACACCGGGGAGCTGTTTTTT.